These 30 T cell receptor beta chains were sequenced from one sample in a study of shared clonotypes between healthy human individuals. Data came from immunoSEQ multiplex PCR; TCRdb stores just in-frame clones and leaves some out. The table lists over 400,000 clones, around 73% of them singletons. The sequenced sample was PBMCs. These receptors were obtained from a middle-aged woman in good health. Some clones in this sample may be carry-over from other donors' samples.

This chain uses TRBV6-5 with TRBJ2-1; 10 nucleotides align to TRBD2. This CDR3 comprises 15 residues. Germline values: CDR1 MNHEY, CDR2 SVGAGI. The V and J ends lost 0 bases and 9 bases, in that order; junction bases with no gene match: 5. The CDR3 region has the DNA TGTGCCAGCAGTTACTCAAGCGGGAGGGCCTTTGAGCAGTTCTTC. Encoded protein: CASSYSSGRAFEQFF.

This clone occurred a few times. This may come from a read error, since a much larger clone is one base off. The same CDR3 also results from other DNA sequences found in this sample. The V gene is TRBV6-1, the J gene TRBJ1-5; 8 nucleotides match TRBD1. Germline loops: CDR1 MNHNS, CDR2 SASEGT. The CDR3 covers 14 residues. CDR3 coding DNA: TGTGCTAGCAGGCCAGGGGGCGCGGATCAGCCCCAGCATTTT. Translating it yields CASRPGGADQPQHF.

V and J are TRBV27 and TRBJ2-7; perhaps TRBD2 as D (5 bases). Germline V gives CDR1 MNHEY, CDR2 SMNVEV (reference sequence). V dropped 0 bases and J dropped 1 base, with 7 bases sitting between them. The CDR3 has 14 residues. The CDR3 DNA is TGTGCCAGCAGTTTATCGAGAGGGTCCTACGAGCAGTACTTC. It is translated as CASSLSRGSYEQYF.

The chain employs TRBV6-5 and TRBJ2-7; D remains ambiguous. Germline CDR1 and CDR2: MNHEY and SVGAGI. Trimming stripped 3 bases from V and 4 bases from J, with 10 bases between. This CDR3 has 13 residues. CDR3 region: CASSYSESYEQYF. DNA for the CDR3: TGTGCCAGCAGTTATTCGGAAAGTTACGAGCAGTACTTC.

The J gene is TRBJ2-1, the V gene TRBV30; TRBD2 aligns across 8 bases. The CDR3 runs to 13 residues. The junction had 7 bases not matched to a gene; V was cut back by 4 bases and J by 8 bases. Germline V gives CDR1 GTSNPN, CDR2 SVGIG (reference sequence). CDR3 region: CAWTGLVTYEQFF. CDR3 bases: TGTGCCTGGACGGGACTAGTTACCTATGAGCAGTTCTTC.

The rearrangement joins TRBV28 to TRBJ2-7; a weak D match, TRBD2 (6 bases). The germline V gene encodes CDR1 MDHEN and CDR2 SYDVKM. V was pared by 3 bases and J by 6 bases, with 15 bases between. The CDR3 consists of 14 residues. The CDR3 region has the DNA TGTGCCAGCAGTTTGACTAGTCTCTGGTTCGAGCAGTACTTC. Its translation: CASSLTSLWFEQYF.

The chain employs TRBV28 and TRBJ2-5, with 7 positions matching TRBD2. Trimming took 4 bases from V and 5 from J; bases not matched to a gene: 10. The germline V gene has CDR1 MDHEN and CDR2 SYDVKM. The CDR3 totals 15 residues. In DNA, the CDR3 is TGTGCCAGCAGTTCCCCGGTAGCGGGCCGGGAGACCCAGTACTTC. This encodes CASSSPVAGRETQYF.

The CDR3 loop reads CASSMRGASNEQFF. In DNA, the CDR3 is TGTGCCAGTAGTATGAGGGGGGCATCCAATGAGCAGTTCTTC. The rearrangement joins TRBV19 to TRBJ2-1; perhaps D is TRBD1 or TRBD2 (6 bases each). V dropped 3 bases and J dropped 6 bases, with 12 bases sitting between them. The CDR3 sequence is 14 residues long. From germline, CDR1 is LNHDA and CDR2 SQIVND (reference sequence). The full variable domain, completed using reference TRBV19 and TRBJ2-1, is DGGITQSPKYLFRKEGQNVTLSCEQNLNHDAMYWYRQDPGQGLRLIYYSQIVNDFQKGDIAEGYSVSREKKESFPLTVTSAQKNPTAFYLCASSMRGASNEQFFGPGTRLTVL.

The chain joins TRBV27 to TRBJ2-7; 8 bases match TRBD2. Germline CDR1 MNHEY, CDR2 SMNVEV (reference sequence). This CDR3 is built from 14 residues. The ends lost 6 bases at V and 6 bases at J; junction bases unmatched: 10. CDR3 residues: CASSPGLGLFEQYF. Written as DNA, the CDR3 is TGTGCCAGCAGCCCGGGACTAGGCCTCTTCGAGCAGTACTTC.

The gene calls are TRBV5-1 and TRBJ2-5; 7 bases map to TRBD2. CDR3 size: 15 residues. V lost 2 bases and J lost 4; bases outside the gene matches: 8. Germline V CDR1 and CDR2: SGHRS, YFSETQ. The CDR3 DNA reads as TGCGCCAGCAGCTTAAATCAGGGCGGGGGAGAGACCCAGTACTTC. It encodes CASSLNQGGGETQYF.

In its sample, this clone was seen a few times. The gene calls are TRBV5-1 and TRBJ2-7; 8 bases map to TRBD1. Germline values: CDR1 SGHRS, CDR2 YFSETQ. V shed 0 bases and J 5 bases; nucleotides not matched to a gene: 7. The CDR3 is 15 residues long. CDR3 protein: CASSLASRGPHEQYF. The CDR3 region has the DNA TGCGCCAGCAGCTTGGCCTCCAGGGGGCCCCACGAGCAGTACTTC.

This clone has a handful of counts. The chain couples TRBV5-6 to TRBJ1-1; the D gene is possibly TRBD1 (6 bases). Germline lookup yields CDR1 SGHDT and CDR2 YYEEEE. The V end lost 3 bases, the J end lost 4 bases, and 19 bases lay between the germline ends. The CDR3 runs 16 residues. This chain's CDR3 is CASSSGLGAWSTEAFF. CDR3 nucleotides: TGTGCCAGCAGCTCCGGACTGGGGGCCTGGAGCACTGAAGCTTTCTTT.

This chain links TRBV15 with TRBJ2-1, with 9 bases aligning to TRBD2. The CDR3 is 15 amino acids. V lost 4 bases, J lost 6 bases, and 7 bases stayed unmatched. Germline V gene sequence: CDR1 LNHNV, CDR2 YYDKDF (reference sequence). The CDR3 protein is CATSKTGTSSNEQFF. The CDR3 DNA sequence: TGTGCCACCAGCAAAACCGGGACTAGCAGCAATGAGCAGTTCTTC.

This chain joins TRBV6-5 and TRBJ1-4; D gene ambiguous. The CDR3 runs 15 residues. V lost 1 base and J lost 6, with 12 bases in between. CDR1 MNHEY and CDR2 SVGAGI come from the germline V gene. This CDR3 is CASSYLGSEDEKLFF. The CDR3 DNA reads as TGTGCCAGCAGTTACTTAGGGTCGGAGGATGAAAAACTGTTTTTT.

There are a few counts of this clone. The J gene is TRBJ2-3, the V gene TRBV14; the D gene could be TRBD1 or TRBD2 (5 bases each). Germline loops: CDR1 SGHDN, CDR2 FVKESK. V gave up 1 base and J gave up 2 bases, with 10 bases separating them. This CDR3 region has 15 residues. The CDR3 nucleotides read TGTGCCAGCAGCCAAGTTGGGGGTTTCACAGATACGCAGTATTTT. It codes for CASSQVGGFTDTQYF.

The rearrangement joins TRBV7-2 to TRBJ2-2; 9 positions agree with TRBD2. The V and J ends lost 5 bases and 5 bases, in that order; junction bases with no gene match: 15. The CDR3 is 18 amino acids. Germline V gene data show CDR1 as SGHTA and CDR2 as FQGNSA. The CDR3 DNA reads as TGTGCCAGCAGCCCACCTGGGGGGCTAGCGGGATATACCGGGGAGCTGTTTTTT. Protein: CASSPPGGLAGYTGELFF.

This clone is a singleton in its sample. J is TRBJ2-3 and V is TRBV27; D is ambiguous. The V end was cut by 5 bases, the J end by 2 bases, with 5 bases between. Germline V gene sequence: CDR1 MNHEY, CDR2 SMNVEV (reference sequence). This CDR3 region has 12 residues. The CDR3 DNA is TGTGCCAGCAGTAACTACACAGATACGCAGTATTTT. It yields the protein CASSNYTDTQYF.

The CDR3 DNA is TGTGCCAGCAGCTTAGCAATTAAAGCGGGCATTCAGTACTTC. Its translation is CASSLAIKAGIQYF. The chain recombines TRBV7-6 with TRBJ2-4; a weak D match, TRBD2 (6 bases). Germline V gene sequence: CDR1 SGHVS, CDR2 FNYEAQ. Between the trimmed V and J ends, which lost 0 bases and 9 bases, there was a span of 12 bases. The CDR3 consists of 14 residues. Variable domain in full (rest from reference TRBV7-6 and TRBJ2-4): GAGVSQSPRYKVTKRGQDVALRCDPISGHVSLYWYRQALGQGPEFLTYFNYEAQQDKSGLPNDRFSAERPEGSISTLTIQRTEQRDSAMYRCASSLAIKAGIQYFGAGTRLSVL.

V gene TRBV30 combines with J gene TRBJ1-4; D is undetermined. V lost 2 bases, J lost 14 bases, and 15 bases lay in between. Germline lookup yields CDR1 GTSNPN and CDR2 SVGIG (reference sequence). This CDR3 is 12 amino acids long. The CDR3 DNA follows: TGTGCCTGGAGTAACACCGGGATCCGCCTGTTTTTT. It is translated as CAWSNTGIRLFF. Full variable domain (rest looked up from reference TRBV30 and TRBJ1-4): SQTIHQWPATLVQPVGSPLSLECTVEGTSNPNLYWYRQAAGRGLQLLFYSVGIGQISSEVPQNLSASRPQDRQFILSSKKLLLSDSGFYLCAWSNTGIRLFFGSGTQLSVL.

This clone was found once. A single base separates this from a much larger clone, so it may be a read error. This chain uses TRBV5-6 with TRBJ2-1, with 10 bases identical to TRBD1. V dropped 4 bases and J dropped 6; count of bases not matched to a gene: 7. The length of the CDR3 is 15 residues. CDR1 is SGHDT and CDR2 is YYEEEE in the germline V gene. CDR3 residues: CASSGGTGASNEQFF. The CDR3, as DNA: TGTGCCAGCAGCGGGGGGACAGGGGCTTCCAATGAGCAGTTCTTC.

This clone was recorded many times. CDR3 in DNA: TGTGCCAGCAGCCCTTCGACTAGCGGCTACGAGCAGTACTTC. Translating gives CASSPSTSGYEQYF. The chain recombines TRBV7-8 with TRBJ2-7, with TRBD2 matching 9 bases. V dropped 5 bases and J dropped 3; count of bases not matched to a gene: 5. Germline V CDR1 and CDR2: SGHVS, FQNEAQ. The CDR3 has 14 amino acids. Full variable domain (rest looked up from reference TRBV7-8 and TRBJ2-7): GAGVSQSPRYKVAKRGQDVALRCDPISGHVSLFWYQQALGQGPEFLTYFQNEAQLDKSGLPSDRFFAERPEGSVSTLKIQRTQQEDSAVYLCASSPSTSGYEQYFGPGTRLTVT.

The rearrangement joins TRBV6-1 to TRBJ2-6; D remains unclear. The CDR3 has 15 residues. Germline V CDR1 and CDR2: MNHNS, SASEGT. V was shortened by 1 base and J by 0 bases, with 4 bases between the two germline ends. The CDR3 region has the DNA TGTGCCAGCAGTGAAGTCCCCTCTGGGGCCAACGTCCTGACTTTC. Translation gives CASSEVPSGANVLTF.

The V and J genes are TRBV18 and TRBJ2-4; 8 bases match TRBD2. V lost 3 bases to trimming and J lost 0 bases; unmatched junction nucleotides: 13. The length of the CDR3 is 19 residues. Germline values: CDR1 KGHSH, CDR2 LQKENI. Here the CDR3 DNA reads TGTGCCAGCTCACCCCGCGGGGTTAGCGGGGCGATAGCCAAAAACATTCAGTACTTC. It is translated as CASSPRGVSGAIAKNIQYF.

The V and J genes are TRBV6-6 and TRBJ2-3; 8 bases line up with TRBD2. J gave up 1 base and V 7 bases, and 7 bases lay outside the gene matches. The CDR3 totals 15 residues. Per germline, CDR1 MNHNY and CDR2 SVGAGI (reference sequence). The CDR3 region is CASTDRRGGTDTQYF. CDR3 bases: TGTGCCAGCACCGATAGGCGGGGGGGCACAGATACGCAGTATTTT.

At least ten counts were recorded for this clone. Other DNA sequences from this sample encode an identical CDR3 as well. The chain recombines TRBV11-2 with TRBJ1-1; TRBD1 aligns across 11 bases. From germline, CDR1 is SGHAT and CDR2 FQNNGV. The junction had 6 bases not matched to a gene; V was cut back by 5 bases and J by 4 bases. The CDR3 contains 15 residues. CDR3 region: CASSTWGTGGTEAFF. As DNA, the CDR3 is TGTGCCAGCAGCACCTGGGGGACAGGGGGCACTGAAGCTTTCTTT.

The chain joins TRBV2 to TRBJ2-5, with 9 bases matching TRBD1. The CDR3 spans 15 residues. Germline V lookup: CDR1 SNHLY, CDR2 FYNNEI. J gave up 5 bases and V 8 bases, and 12 bases lay outside the gene matches. CDR3 bases: TGTGCCAGCGCCCGGGACAGGGAAAGGGGGGAGACCCAGTACTTC. As protein: CASARDRERGETQYF.

This chain links TRBV7-8 with TRBJ1-6; D is unresolved. Germline V gene sequence: CDR1 SGHVS, CDR2 FQNEAQ. Trimming shortened V by 5 bases and J by 7 bases, and 15 bases separated the two germline ends. The CDR3 is made up of 15 amino acids. Here the CDR3 reads CASSARTEANSPLHF. As DNA, the CDR3 is TGTGCCAGCAGCGCCAGGACGGAGGCAAATTCACCCCTCCACTTT.

The chain is built from TRBV4-2 and TRBJ2-2, with 11 bases that match TRBD1. The germline V gene encodes CDR1 LGHNA and CDR2 YNFKEQ. V shed 2 bases, J shed 6 bases, and the junction held 5 bases outside the gene matches. This CDR3 contains 16 residues. The CDR3 loop is CASSQFGQGAAGELFF. The CDR3 DNA is TGTGCCAGCAGCCAATTCGGACAGGGGGCGGCCGGGGAGCTGTTTTTT.

This chain joins TRBV5-5 and TRBJ2-7; the D is unclear. The CDR3 contains 15 residues. Germline lookup yields CDR1 SGHKS and CDR2 YYEKEE (reference sequence). V lost 0 bases, J lost 2 bases, and 12 bases lay in between. The CDR3 spells CASSLAAANTYEQYF. In DNA form, the CDR3 reads TGTGCCAGCAGCTTGGCCGCTGCTAATACCTACGAGCAGTACTTC. Together with reference TRBV5-5 and TRBJ2-7, the CDR3 gives the full variable domain: DAGVTQSPTHLIKTRGQQVTLRCSPISGHKSVSWYQQVLGQGPQFIFQYYEKEERGRGNFPDRFSARQFPNYSSELNVNALLLGDSALYLCASSLAAANTYEQYFGPGTRLTVT.

The sample holds a few counts of this clone. The chain uses TRBV4-1 and TRBJ1-4; unclear D gene. The CDR3 sequence is 10 residues long. Germline V lookup: CDR1 MGHRA, CDR2 YSYEKL. Trimming pared 1 base from V and 10 bases from J, leaving 1 base between. This chain's CDR3 is CASSQGKLFF. CDR3 DNA sequence: TGCGCCAGCAGCCAAGGAAAACTGTTTTTT.